This T cell receptor (beta chain) was retrieved from a study of T cell responses to AZD1222 COVID-19 vaccine. CDR1 and CDR2 from the germline V gene are LNHDA and SQIVND (reference sequence). The CDR3 is 17 amino acids. V gave up 3 bases and J gave up 1 base, with 15 bases separating them. The study, taken as a whole, reports: Spike-specific TCR breadth and depth went up after people got two AZD1222 doses. Distributed over spike, vaccine-associated CD4 TCRs predominated at 160-218 and 743-854. White British people made up most donors, females outnumbered males, and clonal diversity was possibly underestimated.

About this clone itself: The antigen is not known.

This table comes from immunoSEQ multiplex PCR, and its TCRdb copy is limited to in-frame clones, with some not included. The listing contains about 140,000 clones. This receptor was taken from an adult in good health. This rearrangement joins TRBV19 to TRBJ1-4; D unresolved. The sample was peripheral blood. The CDR3 is CASSILPGSRTNEKLFF. Written as DNA, the CDR3 is TGTGCCAGTAGTATTCTCCCCGGGTCGAGAACTAATGAAAAACTGTTTTTT.